The sequence of this TCR beta chain was determined in a study of cytomegalovirus exposure and HLA in healthy donors. Background on the study: Earlier work reported 110 million or so unique TCR beta sequences from about 190 million T cells.

Germline loops: CDR1 GTSNPN, CDR2 SVGIG (reference sequence). V gave up 4 bases and J gave up 5 bases; unmatched junction bases: 8. This CDR3 region has 15 residues. The PCR made use of 60 Vbeta and 13 Jbeta primers. Assay: immunoSEQ multiplex PCR; the TCRdb copy retains only in-frame clones and omits some. The sample records some 93,000 clones, around 84% being singletons. Study-wide results and limits: Roughly uniform sequencing depth across donors was assumed, possibly incorrectly.

About this clone itself: Its target is not known.

The chain is built from TRBV30 and TRBJ2-2; 9 bases are shared with TRBD1. This receptor was identified in a woman aged 40-49 years in good health and CMV-seronegative. Sequenced material: PBMCs. The DNA for the CDR3 is TGTGCCTGGACTACACCGGGACAGGGAACCGGGGAGCTGTTTTTT. It is translated as CAWTTPGQGTGELFF.